Each of the 29 T cell receptor beta chains below was sequenced from the same sample in a study of post-analysis software for immune sequencing data. The antigens these receptors bind are not known. Study-level results: Patients showed TRBV5-6, TRBV5-1 and TRBV20-1 among five TRBV segments more frequent than in controls.

Unique molecular identifiers were carried by the TCR beta cDNA libraries. In TCRdb, the PCR reads were re-called with MiXCR into one record per CDR3 protein. The repertoire holds more than 500,000 distinct CDR3 sequences, with roughly 34% as singletons. Material for sequencing was blood. Receptors were obtained from a girl under 18 with multiple sclerosis.

The chain recombines TRBV12-3 or TRBV12-4 with TRBJ2-7; D not certain. The CDR3 has 12 residues. The V and J ends lost 6 bases and 6 bases respectively, with 12 bases between them. CDR3 in amino acids: CASSFTVCEQYF. The CDR3, as DNA: TGTGCCAGCAGCTTTACAGTCTGCGAGCAGTACTTC.

The chain links TRBV2 to TRBJ1-1; tentatively, D is TRBD1 (5 bases). There are 15 residues in the CDR3. Germline CDR1 SNHLY, CDR2 FYNNEI. The germline V and J ends were trimmed by 2 bases and 1 base, with 11 bases remaining between them. The CDR3, as DNA: TGTGCCAGCAGTGAATGGATGGGGGGGAACACTGAAGCTTTCTTT. It codes for CASSEWMGGNTEAFF. Filled out from reference TRBV2 and TRBJ1-1, the complete variable domain reads EPEVTQTPSHQVTQMGQEVILRCVPISNHLYFYWYRQILGQKVEFLVSFYNNEISEKSEIFDDQFSVERPDGSNFTLKIRSTKLEDSAMYFCASSEWMGGNTEAFFGQGTRLTVV.

To note about this clonotype: A much larger clone lies one base from this, so it may be a read error. The chain joins TRBV5-1 to TRBJ1-1; TRBD1 matches at 7 bases. The germline V gene encodes CDR1 SGHRS and CDR2 YFSETQ. The CDR3 extends over 15 amino acids. J was trimmed by 1 base and V by 0 bases; bases with no gene match: 3. The CDR3 spells CASSLEGQTNTEAFF. The CDR3 DNA follows: TGCGCCAGCAGCTTGGAGGGACAGACGAACACTGAAGCTTTCTTT. Looking up the rest from reference TRBV5-1 and TRBJ1-1 gives the full variable domain: KAGVTQTPRYLIKTRGQQVTLSCSPISGHRSVSWYQQTPGQGLQFLFEYFSETQRNKGNFPGRFSGRQFSNSRSEMNVSTLELGDSALYLCASSLEGQTNTEAFFGQGTRLTVV.

To note about this clonotype: Germline is not matched at one junction end, which may reflect a read error. J is TRBJ2-5 and V is TRBV5-6; D is undetermined. The length of the CDR3 is 14 residues. Germline CDR1 reads SGHDT; CDR2 reads YYEEEE. The CDR3 bases are TGTGCCAGCGGCTTCGGGCAGCCTAAAGAGACCCAGTACTTC. This codes for CASGFGQPKETQYF.

The V call is TRBV29-1, the J call TRBJ2-3; 10 nucleotides match TRBD1. There are 15 residues in the CDR3. CDR1 SQVTM and CDR2 ANQGSEA come from the germline V gene. V shed 3 bases and J 2 bases; nucleotides not matched to a gene: 5. The chain's CDR3 is CSVDGGTGVTDTQYF. In DNA form, the CDR3 reads TGCAGCGTTGATGGTGGGACAGGGGTCACAGATACGCAGTATTTT.

This clonotype was detected ten times or more. V and J are TRBV29-1 and TRBJ2-3, with D perhaps TRBD1 (6 bases). CDR1 is SQVTM, CDR2 ANQGSEA, per germline. Trimming removed 5 bases at V and 2 bases at J, with 14 bases between. The CDR3 contains 14 residues. The CDR3 loop reads CSVPRTAITDTQYF. CDR3 DNA sequence: TGCAGCGTTCCCAGGACAGCGATCACAGATACGCAGTATTTT.

The chain couples TRBV11-2 to TRBJ1-4, with TRBD1 matching 9 bases. Germline-derived CDR1 and CDR2 are SGHAT and FQNNGV. CDR3 length equals 16 residues. Trimming removed 5 bases from V and 3 bases from J; junction bases left unmatched: 7. The CDR3: CASSPDRGNSNEKLFF. The CDR3 DNA reads TGTGCCAGCAGCCCCGACAGGGGGAACTCTAATGAAAAACTGTTTTTT.

The CDR3 loop is CASSLGQGVSGANVLTF. CDR3 bases: TGTGCCAGCAGTTTAGGGCAGGGGGTTTCGGGGGCCAACGTCCTGACTTTC. The V gene is TRBV12-3 or TRBV12-4, the J gene TRBJ2-6, with 7 bases that match TRBD1. The CDR3 covers 17 residues. With V trimmed by 1 base and J by 4 bases, 7 bases remained unmatched.

This clonotype turned up a few times. This sequence joins TRBV29-1 and TRBJ1-1, with 11 bases matching TRBD1. Germline trimming cut 2 bases from V and 5 bases from J; bases unmatched to any gene: 4. CDR1 is SQVTM and CDR2 is ANQGSEA in the germline V gene. The CDR3 length is 14 residues. The CDR3 spells CSVERTGGYTEAFF. The CDR3 bases are TGCAGCGTTGAACGGACAGGGGGCTATACTGAAGCTTTCTTT.

As regards this clonotype: The junction and the germline gene differ at one end; a read error may be behind it. V gene TRBV12-3 or TRBV12-4 combines with J gene TRBJ2-3; D is unresolved. The length of the CDR3 is 12 residues. In DNA, the CDR3 is TGTGCCAGCAGAATGCAAAGGGATACGGAGTATTTT. Translation: CASRMQRDTEYF.

This clonotype was counted between two and nine times. This sequence joins TRBV6-1 and TRBJ2-3, with 11 bases fitting TRBD2. This CDR3 contains 18 residues. V trimming: 5 bases; J trimming: 3 bases; junction bases outside the gene matches: 13. Germline lookup yields CDR1 MNHNS and CDR2 SASEGT. The CDR3 DNA follows: TGTGCCAGCAGTCGCCCCTCTCCTAGCGGGGGGAGGACAGATACGCAGTATTTT. It translates to CASSRPSPSGGRTDTQYF.

This clonotype was counted only a few times. This chain uses TRBV7-3 with TRBJ2-5; TRBD1 agrees at 8 bases. Trimming cost V 4 bases and J 3 bases; bases outside gene matches: 4. The germline CDR1 and CDR2 sequences are SGHTA and FQGTGA. The CDR3 has 14 amino acids. The CDR3 DNA sequence: TGTGCCAGCAGCTCGGACAGGGCGAAAGAGACCCAGTACTTC. Its protein product is CASSSDRAKETQYF.

This sequence joins TRBV18 and TRBJ1-1; D is ambiguous. There are 17 residues in the CDR3. V was shortened by 3 bases and J by 1 base, with 18 bases between the two germline ends. CDR1 is KGHSH, CDR2 LQKENI, per germline. The CDR3 sequence: CASSPNRVLDGNTEAFF. CDR3 DNA: TGTGCCAGCTCACCTAACCGGGTGCTCGACGGGAACACTGAAGCTTTCTTT.

This clonotype was picked up many times. The CDR3 region is CSARDRVLAGETQYF. Here the CDR3 DNA reads TGCAGTGCTAGAGATCGCGTACTAGCGGGCGAGACCCAGTACTTC. This chain joins TRBV20-1 and TRBJ2-5; 9 bases agree with TRBD2. Germline V gene sequence: CDR1 DFQATT, CDR2 SNEGSKA (reference sequence). This CDR3 is 15 amino acids long. Trimming removed 0 bases from V and 5 bases from J; junction bases left unmatched: 7.

Notes on this clonotype: Germline is not matched at one junction end, which may reflect a read error. V and J are TRBV5-1 and TRBJ2-5, with a weak D call TRBD2 (5 bases). Looked up from germline, CDR1 is SGHRS and CDR2 is YFSETQ. This CDR3 comprises 17 residues. The DNA for the CDR3 is TGCGCCAGCAACTTGGCCGCAGCGGCGCTGTACCAAGAGACCCAGTACTTC. Amino acid sequence: CASNLAAAALYQETQYF.

This clonotype was seen more than once but under ten times. The chain employs TRBV6-5 and TRBJ2-6; no firm D call. Germline V gives CDR1 MNHEY, CDR2 SVGAGI. The CDR3 extends over 14 amino acids. Trimming stripped 6 bases from V and 0 bases from J, with 6 bases between. CDR3 region: CASSDLSGANVLTF. Here the CDR3 DNA reads TGTGCCAGCAGCGACCTCTCTGGGGCCAACGTCCTGACTTTC.

The V and J genes are TRBV5-4 and TRBJ2-7, with 9 bases matching TRBD1. CDR3 length: 15 residues. Per the germline V gene, CDR1 is SGHNT and CDR2 is YYREEE (reference sequence). The J segment lost 11 bases and the V segment lost 2 bases, leaving 14 bases of the junction unmatched. CDR3 nucleotide sequence: TGTGCCAGCAGCTTCAGGACAGGGGACGCCCACCATAAGTACTTC. Translated, it gives CASSFRTGDAHHKYF.

This clonotype showed up just a few times. The chain carries TRBV29-1 and TRBJ2-3, with D perhaps matching TRBD2 (6 bases). The germline gives CDR1 SQVTM, CDR2 ANQGSEA. Trimming left V 4 bases short and J 0 bases short, with 8 bases between. The CDR3 extends over 13 amino acids. CDR3 residues: CSVAGLSTDTQYF. The CDR3, as DNA: TGCAGCGTTGCGGGACTCAGCACAGATACGCAGTATTTT.

Comments on this clonotype: Germline and junction disagree at one end, which may indicate a read error. The genes are TRBV29-1 and TRBJ2-1; 9 nucleotides align to TRBD1. CDR1 and CDR2 from the germline V gene are SQVTM and ANQGSEA. This CDR3 comprises 15 residues. CDR3 bases: TGCAGCGTTTATACAGGGGGCGAGACCTACAATAAGCAGTTCTTC. It encodes CSVYTGGETYNKQFF.

The rearrangement uses TRBV28 and TRBJ2-5; possible D gene TRBD2, 6 bases. The length of the CDR3 is 13 residues. Trimming took 3 bases from V and 5 from J, leaving 10 bases between them. Per germline, CDR1 MDHEN and CDR2 SYDVKM. The CDR3 coding sequence is TGTGCCAGCAGTTTTACGGGGGTGGAGACCCAGTACTTC. Translation: CASSFTGVETQYF. Variable domain in full (rest from reference TRBV28 and TRBJ2-5): DVKVTQSSRYLVKRTGEKVFLECVQDMDHENMFWYRQDPGLGLRLIYFSYDVKMKEKGDIPEGYSVSREKKERFSLILESASTNQTSMYLCASSFTGVETQYFGPGTRLLVL.

This chain connects TRBV7-9 to TRBJ2-1; a weak D match, TRBD1 (6 bases). CDR1 is SEHNR, CDR2 FQNEAQ, per germline (reference sequence). V lost 3 bases to trimming and J lost 2 bases, with 11 bases between them. The CDR3 has 15 residues. CDR3 protein: CASSLYQGPYNEQFF. Written as DNA, the CDR3 is TGTGCCAGCAGCTTGTATCAGGGGCCCTACAATGAGCAGTTCTTC.

V gene TRBV28 combines with J gene TRBJ2-7; D gene unclear. V was shortened by 3 bases and J by 7 bases, with 10 bases between the two germline ends. Germline-derived CDR1 and CDR2 are MDHEN and SYDVKM. The CDR3 sequence is 12 residues long. CDR3 sequence: CASSFLHGEQYF. DNA of the CDR3: TGTGCCAGCAGTTTTCTCCATGGGGAGCAGTACTTC.

The CDR3 DNA reads TGTGCCAGTACGGAGCTATTGAATCAGCCCCAGCATTTT. Translating it yields CASTELLNQPQHF. This chain joins TRBV19 and TRBJ1-5, with D unresolved. CDR3 length: 13 amino acids. The ends were cut back, 7 bases at V and 4 bases at J, with 11 bases in the middle. Germline loops: CDR1 LNHDA, CDR2 SQIVND (reference sequence).

The chain uses TRBV27 and TRBJ1-4; TRBD1 agrees at 11 bases. Germline V gives CDR1 MNHEY, CDR2 SMNVEV (reference sequence). The CDR3 is made up of 17 amino acids. J was trimmed by 7 bases and V by 4 bases; bases with no gene match: 11. This CDR3 is CASSSIPDRGRPEKLFF. Here the CDR3 DNA reads TGTGCCAGCAGTTCAATCCCGGACAGGGGGCGCCCTGAAAAACTGTTTTTT.

This chain links TRBV20-1 with TRBJ1-2, with D uncertain. Trimming took 6 bases from V and 3 from J, leaving 11 bases between them. This CDR3 contains 12 residues. Germline V CDR1 and CDR2: DFQATT, SNEGSKA (reference sequence). The DNA for the CDR3 is TGCAGTGCCTCGATTGGGGACTATGGCTACACCTTC. This codes for CSASIGDYGYTF.

The chain links TRBV6-5 to TRBJ2-5, with D perhaps TRBD2 (6 bases). Looked up from germline, CDR1 is MNHEY and CDR2 is SVGAGI. The CDR3 is 15 residues long. Trimming took 2 bases from V and 3 from J, leaving 13 bases between them. This CDR3 is CASSYVGGGEETQYF. The CDR3 region has the DNA TGTGCCAGCAGTTACGTCGGCGGCGGGGAAGAGACCCAGTACTTC.

This chain connects TRBV4-1 to TRBJ2-1; 7 bases line up with TRBD1. Germline CDR1 is MGHRA and CDR2 is YSYEKL. The CDR3 extends over 19 amino acids. The ends lost 4 bases at V and 4 bases at J; junction bases unmatched: 19. CDR3 coding DNA: TGCGCCAGCAGCCCCCTGACTCCTGAAAAAGACAGGGTATACAATGAGCAGTTCTTC. The encoded protein is CASSPLTPEKDRVYNEQFF.

J is TRBJ2-5 and V is TRBV12-3 or TRBV12-4; 8 nucleotides align to TRBD2. J lost 5 bases, V lost 9 bases, and 8 bases had no gene match. The CDR3 sequence is 13 residues long. The CDR3 protein is CASIPGGGETQYF. The CDR3 bases are TGTGCCAGTATCCCGGGGGGGGGTGAGACCCAGTACTTC.

The chain has TRBV12-3 or TRBV12-4 and TRBJ2-1; D is unresolved. Trimming removed 2 bases at V and 9 bases at J, with 11 bases between. The CDR3 spans 13 residues. In DNA form, the CDR3 reads TGTGCCAGCAGTTTAACGCCCGCACGTGAGCAGTTCTTC. Protein product: CASSLTPAREQFF.